The 19 T cell receptor beta chains below were found in one sample sequenced in a study of tumor and adjacent non-tumor tissue in lung cancer. The library came from three nested PCR rounds adapted from ARM-PCR protocols. TCRdb processed the multiplex PCR reads anew with MiXCR; each CDR3 protein has one entry. This table has more than 90,000 distinct CDR3 sequences, about 72% appearing once. The template was RNA from unsorted bulk tissue. The specimen was lung tumor tissue. The receptors were sampled from a man aged 55 to 70 with non-small cell lung cancer.

On this clonotype itself: At one boundary the junction diverges from the germline segment, which might be a read error. V is TRBV24-1 and J is TRBJ2-1; D might be TRBD1 or TRBD2, each matching 5 bases. The CDR3 sequence is 18 residues long. Germline V gene sequence: CDR1 KGHDR, CDR2 SFDVKD. CDR3 region: CATSDPGAERSSYYEHLF. In nucleotides, the CDR3 is TGTGCCACCAGTGACCCCGGGGCGGAACGAAGTTCCTACTATGAGCATCTCTTC.

This clonotype appeared many times. The gene calls are TRBV29-1 and TRBJ2-1; TRBD2 might be the D (6 bases). CDR1 is SQVTM, CDR2 ANQGSEA, per germline. V lost 7 bases and J 4 bases, leaving 14 bases between the germline ends. This CDR3 comprises 13 residues. In DNA, the CDR3 is TGCAGCGCCTCAGGAGGAGGGTACAATGAGCAGTTCTTC. Its protein product is CSASGGGYNEQFF.

About this clonotype: Because the CDR3 is missing its conserved closing phenylalanine or tryptophan, this is likely a read error. This chain links TRBV29-1 with TRBJ2-5, with D tentatively TRBD1 (5 bases). The CDR3 extends over 12 amino acids. In germline, CDR1 is SQVTM, CDR2 ANQGSEA. V dropped 2 bases and J dropped 5 bases, with 9 bases sitting between them. CDR3 residues: CSVEYRMETQYY. Written as DNA, the CDR3 is TGCAGCGTTGAATACAGGATGGAGACCCAGTACTAC.

This clonotype was found a few times. The junction departs from the called germline gene at one end, perhaps through a read error. The chain joins TRBV11-3 to TRBJ2-6; D possibly uses TRBD1 or TRBD2 (6 bases each). This CDR3 has 16 amino acids. The germline V gene has CDR1 SGHNT and CDR2 YENEEA. CDR3 residues: CANSKRSGAGANVLTF. DNA of the CDR3: TGTGCCAACAGCAAAAGGTCGGGGGCAGGGGCCAACGTCCTGACCTTC.

The rearrangement uses TRBV20-1 and TRBJ2-4; TRBD2 might be the D (7 bases). CDR1 is DFQATT, CDR2 SNEGSKA, per germline (reference sequence). Trimming removed 6 bases at V and 8 bases at J, with 14 bases between. The CDR3 length is 12 residues. CDR3 sequence: CSAFRGGDIQYF. The CDR3 DNA is TGCAGTGCCTTCAGGGGAGGGGACATTCAGTACTTC.

The sample holds one count of this clonotype. A read error may account for a junction end that differs from germline. V usage is TRBV11-2 and J usage is TRBJ2-5; the D is unclear. This CDR3 region has 16 residues. Germline lookup yields CDR1 SGHAT and CDR2 FQNNGV. The chain's CDR3 is CASGLHGIAVQETQYF. Here the CDR3 DNA reads TGTGCCAGCGGCTTACACGGAATAGCCGTCCAAGAGACACAGTACTTC.

The count of this clonotype is one. A much larger clone is a single base away; this may be a read error. The V gene is TRBV28, the J gene TRBJ2-2, with 7 bases identical to TRBD1. This CDR3 is built from 16 residues. The germline V gene encodes CDR1 MDHEN and CDR2 SYDVKM. The V segment lost 5 bases and the J segment 3 bases; nucleotides outside the gene matches: 9. This CDR3 is CASSPTRDSYTGELFF. In DNA, the CDR3 is TGTGCCAGCAGTCCGACTCGGGACAGTTACACCGGGGAGCTGTTTTTT. The whole variable domain, remainder taken from reference TRBV28 and TRBJ2-2, is DVKVTQSSRYLVKRTGEKVFLECVQDMDHENMFWYRQDPGLGLRLIYFSYDVKMKEKGDIPEGYSVSREKKERFSLILESASTNQTSMYLCASSPTRDSYTGELFFGEGSRLTVL.

Details on this clonotype: At one end the junction does not follow the germline gene, possibly because of a read error. V is TRBV6-2 or TRBV6-3 and J is TRBJ2-2; weak D call: TRBD2 (5 bases). CDR1 MNHEY and CDR2 SVGEGT come from the germline V gene. The CDR3 runs 13 residues. CDR3 sequence reads: CASVGPPTGELLF. CDR3 sequence (DNA): TGTGCCAGCGTTGGCCCACCTACCGGGGAGCTGCTTTTC.

With regard to this clonotype: A much larger clone differs from this one at a single base, so this may be a read error. This chain links TRBV10-3 with TRBJ2-2, with 8 bases that match TRBD1. CDR1 and CDR2 (germline): ENHRY, SYGVKD. The CDR3 is made up of 13 amino acids. CDR3 residues: CASRQGNTGGLFF. For the CDR3, the DNA is TGTGCCTCACGACAGGGGAACACCGGGGGGCTGTTTTTT.

This clonotype came up many times. This sequence joins TRBV20-1 and TRBJ2-1; D gene ambiguous. Germline V CDR1 and CDR2: DFQATT, SNEGSKA (reference sequence). V gave up 6 bases and J gave up 7 bases, with 13 bases separating them. CDR3 length equals 12 residues. The CDR3 sequence is CSATDPPNEQFF. The DNA for the CDR3 is TGCAGTGCCACGGATCCACCTAATGAGCAGTTCTTC.

This clonotype was seen repeatedly, ten times or more. The chain links TRBV7-9 to TRBJ1-4; 8 positions match TRBD1. The CDR3 runs to 14 residues. V lost 3 bases to trimming and J lost 8 bases; unmatched junction nucleotides: 5. Germline V CDR1 and CDR2: SEHNR, FQNEAQ (reference sequence). This CDR3 is CASSFGQGGEKLFF. CDR3 DNA: TGTGCCAGCAGCTTTGGACAGGGAGGCGAAAAACTGTTTTTT.

In its sample, this clonotype was seen many times. The V gene is TRBV6-5, the J gene TRBJ2-2; 7 bases map to TRBD2. Germline values: CDR1 MNHEY, CDR2 SVGAGI. V trimming: 6 bases; J trimming: 4 bases; junction bases outside the gene matches: 5. CDR3 size: 14 residues. The chain's CDR3 is CASSTSVVTGELFF. CDR3 nucleotides: TGTGCCAGCAGCACTAGCGTCGTCACCGGGGAGCTGTTTTTT.

This clonotype has just one count. The chain combines TRBV4-1 with TRBJ1-1, with D unresolved. The V and J ends lost 9 bases and 7 bases respectively, with 12 bases between them. The CDR3 consists of 11 residues. CDR1 MGHRA and CDR2 YSYEKL come from the germline V gene. DNA for the CDR3: TGCGCCAGTAACCAAGGGATTGAAGCTTTCTTT. Its translation: CASNQGIEAFF.

This clonotype was counted ten times or more. This chain links TRBV28 with TRBJ2-7; the match to TRBD2 covers 8 bases. The CDR3 length is 15 residues. The ends lost 3 bases at V and 4 bases at J; junction bases unmatched: 8. CDR1 is MDHEN and CDR2 is SYDVKM in the germline V gene. CDR3 loop: CASSFPGTRGYEQYF. CDR3 DNA sequence: TGTGCCAGCAGTTTCCCCGGGACTAGGGGTTACGAGCAGTACTTC.

This clonotype was seen more than once but under ten times. The chain combines TRBV5-1 with TRBJ1-4; D gene unclear. Between the trimmed V and J ends, which lost 5 bases and 0 bases, there was a span of 11 bases. The CDR3 sequence is 15 residues long. The V gene's germline CDR1 is SGHRS and CDR2 YFSETQ. CDR3 nucleotide sequence: TGCGCCAGCAGGAAAAGGGCTGCAACTAATGAAAAACTGTTTTTT. It translates to CASRKRAATNEKLFF.

Remarks on this clonotype: A read error may produce the germline difference seen at one junction end. The chain recombines TRBV29-1 with TRBJ1-1, with a tentative D call TRBD1 (5 bases). Germline V lookup: CDR1 SQVTM, CDR2 ANQGSEA. The CDR3 spans 13 residues. The CDR3 DNA reads as TGCAACGTTGCCCGGACACCGGGGACTGAAGCTTTCTTT. It yields the protein CNVARTPGTEAFF.

In the case of this clonotype: The junction differs from germline at one of its ends, possibly a read error. CDR3 bases: TGTAGTGTTGGGGGACCGAACGATGAGCAGTTCTTC. This encodes CSVGGPNDEQFF. This chain connects TRBV20-1 to TRBJ2-1, with D perhaps assigned TRBD1 or TRBD2 (5 bases each). The CDR3 is made up of 12 amino acids. Germline-derived CDR1 and CDR2 are DFQATT and SNEGSKA (reference sequence).

This clonotype appeared many times. This rearrangement joins TRBV7-9 to TRBJ1-2, with 8 nucleotides matching TRBD1. The V gene's germline CDR1 is SEHNR and CDR2 FQNEAQ (reference sequence). CDR3 length: 13 residues. The V and J ends lost 5 bases and 8 bases, in that order; junction bases with no gene match: 7. For the CDR3, the DNA is TGTGCCAGCAGCCTCGGACAGGGTAGAGGCTACACCTTC. Translating it yields CASSLGQGRGYTF.

V usage is TRBV6-5 and J usage is TRBJ2-1, with 9 bases fitting TRBD2. The germline CDR1 and CDR2 sequences are MNHEY and SVGAGI. V lost 9 bases and J lost 13; bases outside the gene matches: 10. The CDR3 consists of 12 residues. The CDR3 DNA reads TGTGCCAGTAGTCAGACTAGCGGTGATCAGTTCTTC. Translating gives CASSQTSGDQFF.